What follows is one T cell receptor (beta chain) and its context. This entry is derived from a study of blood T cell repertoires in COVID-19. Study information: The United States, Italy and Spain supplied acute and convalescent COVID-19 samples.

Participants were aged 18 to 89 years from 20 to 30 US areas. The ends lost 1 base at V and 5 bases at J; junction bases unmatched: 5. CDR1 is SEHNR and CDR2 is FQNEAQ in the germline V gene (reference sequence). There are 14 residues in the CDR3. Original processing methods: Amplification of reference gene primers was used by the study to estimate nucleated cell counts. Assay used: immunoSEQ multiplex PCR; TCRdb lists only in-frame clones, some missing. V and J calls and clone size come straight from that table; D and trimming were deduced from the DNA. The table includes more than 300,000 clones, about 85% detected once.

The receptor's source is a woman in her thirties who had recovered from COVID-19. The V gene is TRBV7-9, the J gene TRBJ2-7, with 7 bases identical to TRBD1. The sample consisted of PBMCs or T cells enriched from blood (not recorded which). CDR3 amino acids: CASSLELTGNEQYF. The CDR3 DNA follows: TGTGCCAGCAGCTTAGAGTTGACAGGGAACGAGCAGTACTTC. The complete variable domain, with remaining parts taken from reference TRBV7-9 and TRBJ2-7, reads DTGVSQNPRHKITKRGQNVTFRCDPISEHNRLYWYRQTLGQGPEFLTYFQNEAQLEKSRLLSDRFSAERPKGSFSTLEIQRTEQGDSAMYLCASSLELTGNEQYFGPGTRLTVT.